Described below is a single T cell receptor (beta chain) sequence and its context. Its antigen is currently unknown. Germline lookup yields CDR1 SGHRS and CDR2 YFSETQ. Trimming removed 6 bases from V and 7 bases from J, with 16 bases in between. The CDR3 contains 14 residues. These data belong to a study of post-analysis software for immune sequencing data. Study at large: Recorded disease courses covered relapsing-remitting, secondary progressive and progressive-relapsing multiple sclerosis. Some patients had no subtype annotation.

Prepared libraries of TCR beta cDNA carried unique molecular identifiers. Out of roughly 0.85 to 11 million T cells, roughly 0.5 million cDNA molecules were generated. TCRdb re-called the PCR reads with MiXCR, one entry per CDR3 protein. The profile covers approximately 250,000 distinct CDR3 sequences, with 36% appearing a single time and 4% to 6% taken by the ten largest. Overall study findings and caveats: The five TRBV segments detected at higher frequency in patients than in controls included TRBV5-6, TRBV5-1 and TRBV20-1. F measure showed strong co-clustering of same-batch samples. The study found significantly lower normalized Chao1 diversity in multiple sclerosis patients than in controls.

The chain employs TRBV5-1 and TRBJ2-2, with D perhaps matching TRBD2 (6 bases). Input material: blood. The TCR was taken from a girl between 10 and 17 years old with multiple sclerosis. As DNA, the CDR3 is TGCGCCAGCACTACGCCTCGGGGGAGCGGGGAGCTGTTTTTT. Translated: CASTTPRGSGELFF. Supplemented by reference TRBV5-1 and TRBJ2-2, the full variable domain reads KAGVTQTPRYLIKTRGQQVTLSCSPISGHRSVSWYQQTPGQGLQFLFEYFSETQRNKGNFPGRFSGRQFSNSRSEMNVSTLELGDSALYLCASTTPRGSGELFFGEGSRLTVL.